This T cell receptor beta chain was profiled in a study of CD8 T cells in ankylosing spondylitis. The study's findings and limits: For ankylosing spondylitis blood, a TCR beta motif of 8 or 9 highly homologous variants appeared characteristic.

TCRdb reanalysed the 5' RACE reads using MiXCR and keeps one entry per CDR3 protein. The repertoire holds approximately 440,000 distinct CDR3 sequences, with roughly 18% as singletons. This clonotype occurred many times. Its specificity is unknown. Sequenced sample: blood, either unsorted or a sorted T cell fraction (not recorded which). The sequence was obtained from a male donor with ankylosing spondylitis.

DNA for the CDR3: TGCAGCGTAGCCACAGGGGGAAACTATGGCTACACCTTC. Encoded protein: CSVATGGNYGYTF. V gene TRBV29-1 combines with J gene TRBJ1-2; the match to TRBD1 covers 8 bases. The J segment lost 2 bases and the V segment lost 6 bases, leaving 5 bases of the junction unmatched. Per the germline V gene, CDR1 is SQVTM and CDR2 is ANQGSEA. The CDR3 covers 13 residues.